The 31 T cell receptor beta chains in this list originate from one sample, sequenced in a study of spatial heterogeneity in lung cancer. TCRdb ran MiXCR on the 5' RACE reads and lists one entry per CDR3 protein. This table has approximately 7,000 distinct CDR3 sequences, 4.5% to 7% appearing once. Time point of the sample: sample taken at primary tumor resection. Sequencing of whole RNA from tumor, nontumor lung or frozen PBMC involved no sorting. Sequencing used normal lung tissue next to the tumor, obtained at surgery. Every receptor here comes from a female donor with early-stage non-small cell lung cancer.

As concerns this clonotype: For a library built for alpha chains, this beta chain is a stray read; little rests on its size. As DNA, the CDR3 is TGTGCCAGTAGTCCCAACCTCTACGAGCAGTACTTC. As protein: CASSPNLYEQYF. The V gene is TRBV19, the J gene TRBJ2-7; D uncertain. CDR3 length: 12 residues. Trimming cost V 5 bases and J 3 bases, with 8 bases left between them. From germline, CDR1 is LNHDA and CDR2 SQIVND (reference sequence).

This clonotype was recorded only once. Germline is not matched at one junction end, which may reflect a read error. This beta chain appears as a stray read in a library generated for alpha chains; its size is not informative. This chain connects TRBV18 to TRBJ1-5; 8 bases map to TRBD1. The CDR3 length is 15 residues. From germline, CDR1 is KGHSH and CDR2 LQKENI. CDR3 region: CASPPQVNRGQPQHF. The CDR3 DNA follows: TGTGCCAGCCCACCACAGGTTAACAGGGGGCAGCCCCAGCATTTT.

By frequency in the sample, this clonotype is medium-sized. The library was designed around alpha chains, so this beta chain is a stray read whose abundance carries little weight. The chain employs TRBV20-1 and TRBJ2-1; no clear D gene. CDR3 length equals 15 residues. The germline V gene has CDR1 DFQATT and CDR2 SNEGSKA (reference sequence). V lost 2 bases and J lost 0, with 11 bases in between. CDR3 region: CSARRRTYSYNEQFF. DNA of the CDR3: TGCAGTGCTAGACGTAGGACGTACTCCTACAATGAGCAGTTCTTC.

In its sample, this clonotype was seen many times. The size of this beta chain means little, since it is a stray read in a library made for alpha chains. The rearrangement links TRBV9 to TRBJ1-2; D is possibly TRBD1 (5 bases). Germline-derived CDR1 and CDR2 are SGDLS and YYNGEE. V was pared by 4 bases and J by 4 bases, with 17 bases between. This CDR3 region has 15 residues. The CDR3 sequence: CASSTSGLDAYGYTF. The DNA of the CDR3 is TGTGCCAGCAGCACTTCAGGGCTGGATGCCTATGGCTACACCTTC. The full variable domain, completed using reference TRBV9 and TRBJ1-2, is DSGVTQTPKHLITATGQRVTLRCSPRSGDLSVYWYQQSLDQGLQFLIQYYNGEERAKGNILERFSAQQFPDLHSELNLSSLELGDSALYFCASSTSGLDAYGYTFGSGTRLTVV.

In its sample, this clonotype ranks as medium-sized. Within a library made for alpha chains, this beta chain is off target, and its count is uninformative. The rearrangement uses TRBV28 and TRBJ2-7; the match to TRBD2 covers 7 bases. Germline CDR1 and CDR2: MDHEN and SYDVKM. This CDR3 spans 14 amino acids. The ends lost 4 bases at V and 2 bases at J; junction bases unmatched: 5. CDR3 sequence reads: CASSSPAGAYEQYF. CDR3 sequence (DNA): TGTGCCAGCAGTTCCCCGGCGGGAGCCTACGAGCAGTACTTC.

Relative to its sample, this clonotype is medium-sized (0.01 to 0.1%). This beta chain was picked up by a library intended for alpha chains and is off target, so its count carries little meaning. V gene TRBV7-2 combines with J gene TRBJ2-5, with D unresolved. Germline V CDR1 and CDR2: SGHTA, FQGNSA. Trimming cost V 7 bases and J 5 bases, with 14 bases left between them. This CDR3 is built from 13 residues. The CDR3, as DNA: TGTGCCAGCACCTGGCCGGAGCAGGAGACCCAGTACTTC. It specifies CASTWPEQETQYF.

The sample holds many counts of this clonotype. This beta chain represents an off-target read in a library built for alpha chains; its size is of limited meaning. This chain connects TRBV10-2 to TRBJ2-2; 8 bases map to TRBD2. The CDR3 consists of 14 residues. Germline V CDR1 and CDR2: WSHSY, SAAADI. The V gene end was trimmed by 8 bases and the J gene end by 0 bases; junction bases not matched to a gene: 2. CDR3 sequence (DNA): TGCGCCAGCTTGGGACTAGCGAACACCGGGGAGCTGTTTTTT. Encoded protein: CASLGLANTGELFF.

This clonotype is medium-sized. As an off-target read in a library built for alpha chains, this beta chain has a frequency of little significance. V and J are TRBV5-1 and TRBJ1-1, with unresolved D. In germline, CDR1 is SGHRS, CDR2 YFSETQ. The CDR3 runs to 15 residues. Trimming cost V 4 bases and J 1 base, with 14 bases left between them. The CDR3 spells CASSALQGRNTEAFF. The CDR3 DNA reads TGCGCCAGCAGCGCCTTACAAGGACGGAACACTGAAGCTTTCTTT.

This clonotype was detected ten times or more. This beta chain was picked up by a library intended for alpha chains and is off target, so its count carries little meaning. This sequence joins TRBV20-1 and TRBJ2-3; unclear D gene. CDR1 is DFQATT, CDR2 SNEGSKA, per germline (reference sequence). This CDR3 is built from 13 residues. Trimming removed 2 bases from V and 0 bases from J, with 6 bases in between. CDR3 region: CSARPVSTDTQYF. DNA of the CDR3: TGCAGTGCTAGACCCGTGAGCACAGATACGCAGTATTTT.

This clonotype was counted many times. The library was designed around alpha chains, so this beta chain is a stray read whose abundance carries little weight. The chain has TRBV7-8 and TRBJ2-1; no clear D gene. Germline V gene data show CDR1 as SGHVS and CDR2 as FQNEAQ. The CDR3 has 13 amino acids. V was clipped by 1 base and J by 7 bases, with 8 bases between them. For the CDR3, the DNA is TGTGCCAGCAGCTTAGGATCTCGAAATGAGCAGTTCTTC. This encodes CASSLGSRNEQFF.

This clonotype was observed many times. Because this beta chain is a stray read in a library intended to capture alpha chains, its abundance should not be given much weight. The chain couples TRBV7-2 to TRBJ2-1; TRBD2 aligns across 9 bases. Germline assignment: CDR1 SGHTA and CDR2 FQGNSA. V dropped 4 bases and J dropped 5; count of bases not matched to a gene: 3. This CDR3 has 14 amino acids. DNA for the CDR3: TGTGCCAGCAGCTCACGACTAGCGGACAATGAGCAGTTCTTC. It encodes CASSSRLADNEQFF.

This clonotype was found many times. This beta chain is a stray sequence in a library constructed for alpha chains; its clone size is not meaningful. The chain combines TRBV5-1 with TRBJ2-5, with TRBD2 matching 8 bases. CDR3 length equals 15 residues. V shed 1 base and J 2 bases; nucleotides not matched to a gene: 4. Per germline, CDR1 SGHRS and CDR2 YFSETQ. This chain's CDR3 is CASSLTLADQETQYF. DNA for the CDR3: TGCGCCAGCAGCTTGACACTAGCGGATCAAGAGACCCAGTACTTC.

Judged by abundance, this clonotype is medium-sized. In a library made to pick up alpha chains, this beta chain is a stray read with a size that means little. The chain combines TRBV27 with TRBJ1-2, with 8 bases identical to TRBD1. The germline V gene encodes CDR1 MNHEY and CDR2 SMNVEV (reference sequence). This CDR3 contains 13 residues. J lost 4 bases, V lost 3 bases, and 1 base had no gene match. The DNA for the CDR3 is TGTGCCAGCAGTTTGGGGACAGGCTATGGCTACACCTTC. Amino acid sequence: CASSLGTGYGYTF.

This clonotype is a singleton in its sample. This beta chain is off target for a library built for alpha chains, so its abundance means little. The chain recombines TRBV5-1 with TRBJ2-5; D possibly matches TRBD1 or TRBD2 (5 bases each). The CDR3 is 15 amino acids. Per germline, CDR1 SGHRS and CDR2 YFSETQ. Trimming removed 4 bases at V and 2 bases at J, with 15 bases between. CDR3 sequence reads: CASSPPSGSQETQYF. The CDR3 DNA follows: TGCGCCAGCAGCCCCCCCTCAGGGAGTCAAGAGACCCAGTACTTC.

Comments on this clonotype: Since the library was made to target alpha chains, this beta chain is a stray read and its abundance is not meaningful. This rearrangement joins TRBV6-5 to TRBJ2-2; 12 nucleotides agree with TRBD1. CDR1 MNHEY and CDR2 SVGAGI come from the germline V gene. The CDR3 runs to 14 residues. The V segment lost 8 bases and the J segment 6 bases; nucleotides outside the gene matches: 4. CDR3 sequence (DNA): TGTGCCAGCCGGGGACAGGGGGCATCCGGGGAGCTGTTTTTT. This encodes CASRGQGASGELFF.

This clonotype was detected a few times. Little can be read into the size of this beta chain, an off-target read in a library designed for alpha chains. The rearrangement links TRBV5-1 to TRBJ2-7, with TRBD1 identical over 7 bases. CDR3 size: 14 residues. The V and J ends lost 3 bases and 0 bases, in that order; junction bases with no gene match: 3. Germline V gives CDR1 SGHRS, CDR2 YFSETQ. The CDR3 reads CASSSGTVSYEQYF. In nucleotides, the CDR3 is TGCGCCAGCAGCTCCGGGACAGTCTCCTACGAGCAGTACTTC. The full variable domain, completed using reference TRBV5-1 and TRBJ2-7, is KAGVTQTPRYLIKTRGQQVTLSCSPISGHRSVSWYQQTPGQGLQFLFEYFSETQRNKGNFPGRFSGRQFSNSRSEMNVSTLELGDSALYLCASSSGTVSYEQYFGPGTRLTVT.

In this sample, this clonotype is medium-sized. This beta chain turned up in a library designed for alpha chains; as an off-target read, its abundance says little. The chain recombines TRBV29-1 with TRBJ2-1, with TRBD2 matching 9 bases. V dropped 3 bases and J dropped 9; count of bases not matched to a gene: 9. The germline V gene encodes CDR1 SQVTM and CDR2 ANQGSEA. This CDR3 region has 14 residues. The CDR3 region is CSVEFSSGNGEQFF. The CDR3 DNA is TGCAGCGTTGAGTTTTCTAGCGGGAATGGTGAGCAGTTCTTC.

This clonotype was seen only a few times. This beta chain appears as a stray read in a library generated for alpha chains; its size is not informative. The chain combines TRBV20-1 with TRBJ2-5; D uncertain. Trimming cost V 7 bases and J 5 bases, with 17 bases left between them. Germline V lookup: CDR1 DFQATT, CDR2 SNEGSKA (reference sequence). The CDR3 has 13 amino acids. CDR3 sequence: CSVPDGLAETQYF. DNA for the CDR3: TGCAGTGTCCCCGACGGTTTGGCCGAGACCCAGTACTTC.

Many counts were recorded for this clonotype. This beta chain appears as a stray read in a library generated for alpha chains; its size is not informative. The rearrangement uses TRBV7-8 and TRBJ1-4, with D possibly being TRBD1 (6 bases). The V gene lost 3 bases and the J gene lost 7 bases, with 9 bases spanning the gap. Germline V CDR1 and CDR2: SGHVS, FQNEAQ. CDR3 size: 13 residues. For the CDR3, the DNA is TGTGCCAGCAGCTTCCGAGGGGGTGAAAAACTGTTTTTT. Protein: CASSFRGGEKLFF.

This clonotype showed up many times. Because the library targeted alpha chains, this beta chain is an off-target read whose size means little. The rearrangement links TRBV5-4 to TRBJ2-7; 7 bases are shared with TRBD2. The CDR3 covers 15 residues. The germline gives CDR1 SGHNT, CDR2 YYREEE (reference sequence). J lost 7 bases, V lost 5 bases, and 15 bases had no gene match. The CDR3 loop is CASRPGAGAFGEQYF. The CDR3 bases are TGTGCCAGCAGACCTGGGGCGGGAGCCTTCGGGGAGCAGTACTTC. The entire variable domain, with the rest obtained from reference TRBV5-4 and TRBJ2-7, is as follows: ETGVTQSPTHLIKTRGQQVTLRCSSQSGHNTVSWYQQALGQGPQFIFQYYREEENGRGNFPPRFSGLQFPNYSSELNVNALELDDSALYLCASRPGAGAFGEQYFGPGTRLTVT.

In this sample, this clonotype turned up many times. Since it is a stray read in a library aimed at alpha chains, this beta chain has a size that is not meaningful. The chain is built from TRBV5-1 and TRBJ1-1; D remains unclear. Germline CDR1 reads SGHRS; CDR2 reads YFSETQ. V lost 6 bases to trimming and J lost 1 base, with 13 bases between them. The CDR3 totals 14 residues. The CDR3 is CASTRGSGNTEAFF. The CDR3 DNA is TGCGCCAGCACACGAGGGTCCGGGAACACTGAAGCTTTCTTT.

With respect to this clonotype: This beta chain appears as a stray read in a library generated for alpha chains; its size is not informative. The CDR3 DNA reads TGTGCCAGTGAAAACGGGACTCAATACAATGAGCAGTTCTTC. Its translation is CASENGTQYNEQFF. J is TRBJ2-1 and V is TRBV2; TRBD2 is a possible D gene (6 bases). Deletions cut 9 bases from V and 4 bases from J, with 16 bases between. Germline-derived CDR1 and CDR2 are SNHLY and FYNNEI. The CDR3 sequence is 14 residues long.

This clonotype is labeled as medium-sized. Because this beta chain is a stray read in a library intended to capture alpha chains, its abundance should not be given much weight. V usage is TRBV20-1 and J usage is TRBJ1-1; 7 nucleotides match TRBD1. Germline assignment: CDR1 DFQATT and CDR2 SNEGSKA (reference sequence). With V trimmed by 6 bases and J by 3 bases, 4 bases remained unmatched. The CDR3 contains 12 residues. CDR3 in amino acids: CSATTGHTEAFF. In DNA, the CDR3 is TGCAGTGCCACGACAGGGCACACTGAAGCTTTCTTT.

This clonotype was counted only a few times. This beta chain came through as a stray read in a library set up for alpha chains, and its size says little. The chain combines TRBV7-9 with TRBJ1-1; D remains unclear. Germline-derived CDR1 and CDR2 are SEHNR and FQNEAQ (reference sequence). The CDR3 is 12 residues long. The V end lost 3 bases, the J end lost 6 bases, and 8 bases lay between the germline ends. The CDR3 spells CASSLISPEAFF. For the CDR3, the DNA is TGTGCCAGCAGCTTGATATCTCCTGAAGCTTTCTTT.

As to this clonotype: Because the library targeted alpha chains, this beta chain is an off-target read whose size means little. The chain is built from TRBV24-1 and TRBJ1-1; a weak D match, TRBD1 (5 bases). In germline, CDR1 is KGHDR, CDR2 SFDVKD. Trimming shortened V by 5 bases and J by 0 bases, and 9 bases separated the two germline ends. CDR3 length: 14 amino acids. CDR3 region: CATSGGRMNTEAFF. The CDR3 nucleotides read TGTGCCACCAGTGGGGGGAGAATGAACACTGAAGCTTTCTTT.

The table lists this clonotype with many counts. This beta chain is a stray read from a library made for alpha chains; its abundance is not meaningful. The CDR3 reads CASSLARGVETQYF. The DNA for the CDR3 is TGTGCCAGCAGCTTAGCTCGCGGGGTTGAGACCCAGTACTTC. The V and J genes are TRBV7-2 and TRBJ2-5; possible D gene TRBD2, 6 bases. The CDR3 is 14 amino acids. Germline V gives CDR1 SGHTA, CDR2 FQGNSA. Trimming cost V 0 bases and J 5 bases, with 10 bases left between them.

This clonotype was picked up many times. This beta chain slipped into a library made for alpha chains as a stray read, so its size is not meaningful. The CDR3 nucleotides are TGCAGTGCTGGCAGGGTCACCGGGGAGCTGTTTTTT. This gives the protein CSAGRVTGELFF. The rearrangement uses TRBV20-1 and TRBJ2-2; perhaps TRBD1 as D (5 bases). This CDR3 is built from 12 residues. With 5 bases removed from V and 4 bases from J, the gap between germline ends came to 8 bases. CDR1 and CDR2 from the germline V gene are DFQATT and SNEGSKA (reference sequence).

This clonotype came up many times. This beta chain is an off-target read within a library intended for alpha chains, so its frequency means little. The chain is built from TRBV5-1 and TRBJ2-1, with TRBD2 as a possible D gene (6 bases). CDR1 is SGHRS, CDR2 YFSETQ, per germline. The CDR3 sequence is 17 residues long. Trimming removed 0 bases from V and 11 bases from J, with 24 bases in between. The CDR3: CASSLELAALAANKQFF. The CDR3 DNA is TGCGCCAGCAGCTTGGAATTAGCGGCCTTAGCGGCGAATAAGCAGTTCTTC.

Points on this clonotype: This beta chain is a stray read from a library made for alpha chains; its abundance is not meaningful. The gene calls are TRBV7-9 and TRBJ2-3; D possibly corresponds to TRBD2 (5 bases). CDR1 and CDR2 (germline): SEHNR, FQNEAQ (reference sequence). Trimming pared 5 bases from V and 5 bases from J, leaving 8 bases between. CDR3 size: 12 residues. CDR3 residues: CASSNSGDTQYF. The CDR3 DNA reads TGTGCCAGCAGCAACAGCGGAGATACGCAGTATTTT. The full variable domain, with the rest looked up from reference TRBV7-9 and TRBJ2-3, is DTGVSQNPRHKITKRGQNVTFRCDPISEHNRLYWYRQTLGQGPEFLTYFQNEAQLEKSRLLSDRFSAERPKGSFSTLEIQRTEQGDSAMYLCASSNSGDTQYFGPGTRLTVL.

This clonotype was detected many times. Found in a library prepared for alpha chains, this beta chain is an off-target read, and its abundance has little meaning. Here the CDR3 reads CASSPPGARTGELFF. CDR3 nucleotide sequence: TGTGCCAGCAGTCCCCCCGGGGCGCGAACCGGGGAGCTGTTTTTT. The rearrangement links TRBV6-5 to TRBJ2-2; either TRBD1 or TRBD2 may fit D (5 bases each). CDR3 length equals 15 residues. CDR1 MNHEY and CDR2 SVGAGI come from the germline V gene. V was pared by 5 bases and J by 5 bases, with 15 bases between.

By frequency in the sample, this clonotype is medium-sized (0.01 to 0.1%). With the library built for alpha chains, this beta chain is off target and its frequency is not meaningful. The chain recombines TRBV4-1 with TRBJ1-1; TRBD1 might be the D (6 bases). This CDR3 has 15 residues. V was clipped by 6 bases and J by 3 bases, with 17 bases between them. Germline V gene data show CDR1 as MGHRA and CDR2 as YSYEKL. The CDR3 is CASSVIGGADTEAFF. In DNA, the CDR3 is TGCGCCAGCAGTGTAATTGGGGGCGCCGACACTGAAGCTTTCTTT.